This entry describes one T cell receptor beta chain. Per the study methods: Estimation of nucleated cell counts was performed using reference gene primer amplification. TCRdb's copy holds only in-frame clones and misses some; the assay was immunoSEQ multiplex PCR. The D gene and trimming were derived from the DNA, and the V and J assignments and clone size from that table. Counted here are tens of thousands of clones, more than 60% occurring once; the ten biggest clones make up approximately 15%. These data originate in a study of blood T cell repertoires in COVID-19. Looking at the study overall: Material from acute and convalescent COVID-19 was sourced from the United States, Italy and Spain. T cells, B-cell-depleted T cells, or PBMCs supplied cDNA or gDNA.

The receptor was derived from a woman aged 70 to 79 with acute or convalescent COVID-19. Sequencing was carried out using peripheral blood.

The CDR3 loop is CASSWSMGLGTQYF. The CDR3 nucleotides read TGTGCCAGCAGTTGGTCTATGGGCTTGGGGACCCAGTACTTC. The chain carries TRBV27 and TRBJ2-5; the D is unclear. The CDR3 is 14 residues long. Deletions cut 4 bases from V and 7 bases from J, with 16 bases between. CDR1 MNHEY and CDR2 SMNVEV come from the germline V gene (reference sequence).